This T cell receptor beta chain was retrieved from a study of T cell repertoires in cytomegalovirus infection. Points from the study as a whole: In two of eight donors, the top clonotype was HLA-C-restricted CMV-specific.

This clonotype was counted many times. Its antigen remains unidentified. MiXCR, run by TCRdb on the reads, gives a single entry per CDR3 protein. The sample contains 130,000 or so distinct CDR3 sequences, under 8.5% of which appear only once. V lost 2 bases, J lost 0 bases, and 11 bases lay in between. CDR1 and CDR2 from the germline V gene are SGHVS and FQNEAQ. The CDR3 contains 16 residues. This sequence originates from a human donor in good health (CMV status not recorded). Some clones in this sample may be carry-over from other donors' samples. The chain carries TRBV7-8 and TRBJ1-3; D remains ambiguous. Source material: PBMCs. For the CDR3, the DNA is TGTGCCAGCAGCTTACGCGCAGGACTCTCTGGAAACACCATATATTTT. Translating it yields CASSLRAGLSGNTIYF.